This T cell receptor (beta chain) was recorded in a study of blood T cell repertoires in COVID-19. Study as a whole: Both acute and convalescent COVID-19 samples were obtained from the United States, Italy and Spain.

The CDR3 consists of 15 residues. Germline V gene data show CDR1 as SGHVS and CDR2 as FQNEAQ. V lost 1 base, J lost 2 bases, and 12 bases lay in between. In the authors' methods: How many nucleated cells were present was estimated from reference gene primer amplification. The assay was immunoSEQ multiplex PCR, and TCRdb's table has in-frame clones only and misses some. That table furnishes V, J and clone size, whereas the DNA furnished D and trimming. The repertoire holds about 280,000 clones, roughly 90% seen once, with about 11% in the top ten. Sequencing was carried out using peripheral blood. The TCR was taken from a woman in her twenties or thirties with COVID-19, enrolled during active disease. This chain joins TRBV7-8 and TRBJ2-7; weak D call: TRBD1 (6 bases). CDR3 in DNA: TGTGCCAGCAGCTTAGTCGGCAGGGGCGCCTACGAGCAGTACTTC. Protein sequence: CASSLVGRGAYEQYF.